This T cell receptor beta chain was retrieved from a study of shared clonotypes between healthy human individuals. Study-level results: Genetic and exposure-history diversity was limited by the few donors.

Concerning this clone itself: Its antigen is unidentified.

The V gene's germline CDR1 is SEHNR and CDR2 FQNEAQ (reference sequence). This CDR3 region has 17 residues. V lost 0 bases and J 5 bases, leaving 20 bases between the germline ends. Repertoires were generated with immunoSEQ multiplex PCR, while TCRdb's copy carries only in-frame clones and drops some. The data contain more than 2,000,000 clones, approximately 95% of them singletons. Sequencing was carried out using naive CD4+ T cells from PBMCs. Subset indicated: CD45RA+ positively selected. The chain recombines TRBV7-9 with TRBJ2-7; D unclear. The sequence was obtained from a man between 18 and 35 years old in good health. Some clones in this sample may be carry-over from other donors' samples. In DNA, the CDR3 is TGTGCCAGCAGCTTAGCCCCTGCTATAGGCTACCCCCACGAGCAGTACTTC. Residues: CASSLAPAIGYPHEQYF.